The 3 T cell receptor beta chains below all came from one sample that was sequenced in a study of T cells expressing NK-cell markers. TCRdb re-called the 5' RACE reads; one entry per CDR3 protein, DNA not given. The sample holds roughly 420,000 distinct CDR3 sequences. Specimen: blood T cells: a sorted CD56 or NKG2C T cell subset, CD4+ or CD8+ T cells, or bulk PBMC T cells (not recorded which). The receptors come from a woman between 18 and 70 years old in good health.

The chain recombines TRBV29-1 with TRBJ2-7. The CDR3 is 12 residues long. The germline V gene encodes CDR1 SQVTM and CDR2 ANQGSEA. The CDR3 protein is CSVEDYGYDQYF.

This chain links TRBV4-3 with TRBJ2-7. Germline V CDR1 and CDR2: LGHNA, YSLEER. CDR3 length equals 14 residues. CDR3 sequence reads: CASSQEVERYEQYF.

The chain carries TRBV27 and TRBJ2-7; TCRdb's D call of TRBD1 is untestable without DNA. Germline CDR1 and CDR2: MNHEY and SMNVEV (reference sequence). This CDR3 has 15 amino acids. Here the CDR3 reads CASSLKWGPGYEQYF.